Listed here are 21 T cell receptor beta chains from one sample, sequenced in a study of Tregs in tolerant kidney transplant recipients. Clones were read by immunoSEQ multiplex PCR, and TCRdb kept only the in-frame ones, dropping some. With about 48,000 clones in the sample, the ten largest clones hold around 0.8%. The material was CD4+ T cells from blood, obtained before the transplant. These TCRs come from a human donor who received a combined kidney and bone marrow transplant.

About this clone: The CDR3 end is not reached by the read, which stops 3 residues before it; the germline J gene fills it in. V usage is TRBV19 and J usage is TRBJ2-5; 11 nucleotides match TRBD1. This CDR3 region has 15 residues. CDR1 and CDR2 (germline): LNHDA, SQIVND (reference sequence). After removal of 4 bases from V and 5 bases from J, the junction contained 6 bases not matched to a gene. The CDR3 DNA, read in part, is TGTGCCAGTAGTACTGGGGACAGGGGGTCGGAGACC. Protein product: CASSTGDRGSET. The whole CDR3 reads CASSTGDRGSETQYF.

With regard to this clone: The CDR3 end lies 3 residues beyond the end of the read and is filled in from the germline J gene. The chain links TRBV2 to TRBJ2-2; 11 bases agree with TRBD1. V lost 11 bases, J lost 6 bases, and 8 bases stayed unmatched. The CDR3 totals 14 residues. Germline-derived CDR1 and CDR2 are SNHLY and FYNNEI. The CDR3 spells CASKGDRGAGELFF. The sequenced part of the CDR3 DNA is TGTGCCTCCAAAGGGGACAGGGGGGCCGGGGAG.

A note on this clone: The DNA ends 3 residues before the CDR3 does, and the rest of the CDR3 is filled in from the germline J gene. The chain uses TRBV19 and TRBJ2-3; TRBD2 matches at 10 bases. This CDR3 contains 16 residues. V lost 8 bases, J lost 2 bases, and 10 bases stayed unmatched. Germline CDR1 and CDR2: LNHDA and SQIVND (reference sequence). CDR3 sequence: CASVDRSGRATDTQYF. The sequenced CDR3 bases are TGTGCCAGTGTCGATCGGAGCGGGAGGGCCACAGATACG.

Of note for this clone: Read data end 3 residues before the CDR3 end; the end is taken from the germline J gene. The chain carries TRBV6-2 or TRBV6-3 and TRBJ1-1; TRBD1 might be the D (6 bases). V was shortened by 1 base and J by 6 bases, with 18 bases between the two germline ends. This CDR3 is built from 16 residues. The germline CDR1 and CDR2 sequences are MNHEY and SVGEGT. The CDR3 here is CASSYFVTGRRAEAFF. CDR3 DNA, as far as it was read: TGTGCCAGCAGTTACTTTGTGACAGGTCGAAGGGCTGAA.

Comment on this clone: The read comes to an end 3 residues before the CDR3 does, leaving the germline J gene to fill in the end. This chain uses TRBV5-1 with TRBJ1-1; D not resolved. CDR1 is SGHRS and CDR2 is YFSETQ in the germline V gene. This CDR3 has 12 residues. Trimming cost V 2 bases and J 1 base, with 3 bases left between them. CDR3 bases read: TGCGCCAGCAGCTTCGGGAACACTGAA. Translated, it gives CASSFGNTE. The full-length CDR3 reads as CASSFGNTEAFF.

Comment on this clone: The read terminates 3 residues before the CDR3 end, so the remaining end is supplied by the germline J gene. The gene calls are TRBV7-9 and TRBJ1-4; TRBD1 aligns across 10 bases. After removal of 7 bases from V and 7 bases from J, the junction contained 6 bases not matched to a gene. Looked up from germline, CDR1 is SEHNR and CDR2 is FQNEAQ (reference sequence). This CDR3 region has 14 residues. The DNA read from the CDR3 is TGTGCCAGCACACGACAGGGGGCGATTGAAAAA. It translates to CASTRQGAIEK. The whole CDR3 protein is CASTRQGAIEKLFF.

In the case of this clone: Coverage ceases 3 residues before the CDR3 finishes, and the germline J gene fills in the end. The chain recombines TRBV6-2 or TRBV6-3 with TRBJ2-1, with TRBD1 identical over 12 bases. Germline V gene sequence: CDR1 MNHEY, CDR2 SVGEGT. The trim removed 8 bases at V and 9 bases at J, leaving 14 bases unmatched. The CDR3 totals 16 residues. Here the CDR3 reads CASRIPGQGALGEQFF. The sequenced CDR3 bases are TGTGCCAGCCGGATCCCGGGACAGGGGGCACTCGGTGAG.

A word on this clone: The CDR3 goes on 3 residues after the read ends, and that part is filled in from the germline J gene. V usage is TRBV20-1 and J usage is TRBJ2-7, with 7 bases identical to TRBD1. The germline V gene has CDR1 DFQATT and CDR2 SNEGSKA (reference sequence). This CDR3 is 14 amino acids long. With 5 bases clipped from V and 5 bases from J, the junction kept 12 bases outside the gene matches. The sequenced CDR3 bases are TGCAGTGCTTCACTACAGGGGTCGTTCGACGAG. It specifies CSASLQGSFDE. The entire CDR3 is CSASLQGSFDEQYF.

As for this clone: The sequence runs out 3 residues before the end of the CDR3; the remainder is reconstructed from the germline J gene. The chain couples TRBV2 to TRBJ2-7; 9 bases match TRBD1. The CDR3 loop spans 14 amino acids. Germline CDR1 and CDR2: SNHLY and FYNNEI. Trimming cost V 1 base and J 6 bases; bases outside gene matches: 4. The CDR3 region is CASSEGQTGGEQYF. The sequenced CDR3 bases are TGTGCCAGCAGTGAAGGGCAGACAGGGGGCGAG. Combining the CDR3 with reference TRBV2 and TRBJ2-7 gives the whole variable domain EPEVTQTPSHQVTQMGQEVILRCVPISNHLYFYWYRQILGQKVEFLVSFYNNEISEKSEIFDDQFSVERPDGSNFTLKIRSTKLEDSAMYFCASSEGQTGGEQYFGPGTRLTVT.

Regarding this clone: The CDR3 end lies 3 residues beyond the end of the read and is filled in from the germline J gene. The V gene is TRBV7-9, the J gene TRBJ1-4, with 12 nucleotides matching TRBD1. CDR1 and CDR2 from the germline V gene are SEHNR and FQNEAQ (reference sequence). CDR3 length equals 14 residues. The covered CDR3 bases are TGTGCCAGCAGCTTAGGGGACAGGGGGCAGAAA. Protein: CASSLGDRGQK. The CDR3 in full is CASSLGDRGQKLFF.

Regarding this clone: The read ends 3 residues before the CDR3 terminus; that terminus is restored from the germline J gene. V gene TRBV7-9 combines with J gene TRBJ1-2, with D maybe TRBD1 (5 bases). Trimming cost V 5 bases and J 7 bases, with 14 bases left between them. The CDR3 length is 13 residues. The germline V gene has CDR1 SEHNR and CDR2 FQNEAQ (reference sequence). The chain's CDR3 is CASSLKRDSGYTF. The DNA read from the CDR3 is TGTGCCAGCAGCCTAAAACGGGACTCTGGC.

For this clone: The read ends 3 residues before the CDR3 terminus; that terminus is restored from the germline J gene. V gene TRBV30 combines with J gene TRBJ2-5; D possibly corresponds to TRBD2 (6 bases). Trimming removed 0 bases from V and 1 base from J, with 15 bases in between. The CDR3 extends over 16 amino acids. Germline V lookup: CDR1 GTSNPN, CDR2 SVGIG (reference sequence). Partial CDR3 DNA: TGTGCCTGGAGTGTCAGGGTAGCGGACGTCCAAGAGACC. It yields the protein CAWSVRVADVQET. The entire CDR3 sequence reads CAWSVRVADVQETQYF. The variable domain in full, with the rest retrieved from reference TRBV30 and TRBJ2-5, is SQTIHQWPATLVQPVGSPLSLECTVEGTSNPNLYWYRQAAGRGLQLLFYSVGIGQISSEVPQNLSASRPQDRQFILSSKKLLLSDSGFYLCAWSVRVADVQETQYFGPGTRLLVL.

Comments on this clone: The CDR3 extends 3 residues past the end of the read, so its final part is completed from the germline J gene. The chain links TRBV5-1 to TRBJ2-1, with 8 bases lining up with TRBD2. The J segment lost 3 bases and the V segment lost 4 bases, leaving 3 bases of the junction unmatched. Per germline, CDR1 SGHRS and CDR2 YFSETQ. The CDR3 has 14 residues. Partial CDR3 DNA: TGCGCCAGCAGCCTTAGCGGGGACTACAATGAG. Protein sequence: CASSLSGDYNE. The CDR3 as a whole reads CASSLSGDYNEQFF.

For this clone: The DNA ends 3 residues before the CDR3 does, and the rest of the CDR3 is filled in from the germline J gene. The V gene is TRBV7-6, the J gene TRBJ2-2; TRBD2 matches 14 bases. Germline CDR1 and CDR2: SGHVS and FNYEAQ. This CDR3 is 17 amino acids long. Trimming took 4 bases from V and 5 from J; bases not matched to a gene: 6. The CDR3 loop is CASSSQGLAGDTGELFF. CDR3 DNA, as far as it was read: TGTGCCAGCAGCTCCCAGGGACTAGCGGGAGATACCGGGGAG.

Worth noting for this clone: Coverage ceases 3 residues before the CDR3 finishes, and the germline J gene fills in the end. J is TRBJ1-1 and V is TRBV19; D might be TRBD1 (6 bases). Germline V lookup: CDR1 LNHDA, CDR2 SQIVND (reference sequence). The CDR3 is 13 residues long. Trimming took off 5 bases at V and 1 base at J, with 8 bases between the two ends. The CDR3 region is CASSEGENTEAFF. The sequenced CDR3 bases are TGTGCCAGTAGTGAGGGGGAGAACACTGAA.

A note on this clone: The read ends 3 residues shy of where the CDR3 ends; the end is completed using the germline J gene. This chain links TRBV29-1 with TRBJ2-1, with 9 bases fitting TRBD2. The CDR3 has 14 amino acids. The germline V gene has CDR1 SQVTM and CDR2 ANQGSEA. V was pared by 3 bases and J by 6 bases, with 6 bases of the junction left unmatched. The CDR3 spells CSVDLAGEGNEQFF. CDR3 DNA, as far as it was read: TGCAGCGTTGATTTAGCGGGAGAGGGCAATGAG.

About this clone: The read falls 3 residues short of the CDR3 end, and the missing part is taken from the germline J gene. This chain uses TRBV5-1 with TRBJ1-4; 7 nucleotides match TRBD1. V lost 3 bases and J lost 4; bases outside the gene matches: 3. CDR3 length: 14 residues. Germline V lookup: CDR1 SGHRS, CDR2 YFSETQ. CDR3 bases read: TGCGCCAGCAGCTCGGGACAGTTTAATGAAAAA. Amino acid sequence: CASSSGQFNEK. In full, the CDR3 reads CASSSGQFNEKLFF. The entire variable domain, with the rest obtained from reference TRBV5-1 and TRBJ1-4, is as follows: KAGVTQTPRYLIKTRGQQVTLSCSPISGHRSVSWYQQTPGQGLQFLFEYFSETQRNKGNFPGRFSGRQFSNSRSEMNVSTLELGDSALYLCASSSGQFNEKLFFGSGTQLSVL.

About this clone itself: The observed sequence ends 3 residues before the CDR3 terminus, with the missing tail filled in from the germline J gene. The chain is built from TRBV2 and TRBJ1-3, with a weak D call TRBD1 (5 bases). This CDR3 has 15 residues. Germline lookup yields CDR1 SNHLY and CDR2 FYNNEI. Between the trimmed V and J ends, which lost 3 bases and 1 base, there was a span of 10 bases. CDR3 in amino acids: CASSEQGLSGNTIYF. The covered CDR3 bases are TGTGCCAGCAGTGAGCAGGGTTTATCTGGAAACACC.

The covered CDR3 bases are TGTGCCAGTAGTACCCAAACAGGGAACGAG. Translated: CASSTQTGNE. In full, the CDR3 reads CASSTQTGNEQYF. The chain links TRBV19 to TRBJ2-7, with a weak D call TRBD1 (6 bases). The CDR3 end lies 3 residues beyond the end of the read and is filled in from the germline J gene. CDR3 length: 13 amino acids. The V end was cut by 4 bases, the J end by 5 bases, with 12 bases between. Per germline, CDR1 LNHDA and CDR2 SQIVND (reference sequence).

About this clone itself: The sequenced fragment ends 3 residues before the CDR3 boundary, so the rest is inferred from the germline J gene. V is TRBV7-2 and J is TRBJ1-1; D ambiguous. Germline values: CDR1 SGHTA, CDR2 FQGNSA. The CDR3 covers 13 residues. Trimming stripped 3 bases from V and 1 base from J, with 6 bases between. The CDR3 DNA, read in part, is TGTGCCAGCAGCTTCTATAGGAACACTGAA. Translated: CASSFYRNTE. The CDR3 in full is CASSFYRNTEAFF. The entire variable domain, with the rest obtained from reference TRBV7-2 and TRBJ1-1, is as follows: GAGVSQSPSNKVTEKGKDVELRCDPISGHTALYWYRQSLGQGLEFLIYFQGNSAPDKSGLPSDRFSAERTGGSVSTLTIQRTQQEDSAVYLCASSFYRNTEAFFGQGTRLTVV.

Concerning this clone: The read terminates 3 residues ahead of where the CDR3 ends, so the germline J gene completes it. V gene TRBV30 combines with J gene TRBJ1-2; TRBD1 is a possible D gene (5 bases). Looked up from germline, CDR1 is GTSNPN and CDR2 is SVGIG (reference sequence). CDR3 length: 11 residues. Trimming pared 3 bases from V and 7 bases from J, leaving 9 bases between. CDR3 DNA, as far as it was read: TGTGCCTGGAGAGCAGGGCTTGGC. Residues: CAWRAGLG. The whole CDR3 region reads CAWRAGLGYTF.